Below, 28 T cell receptor beta chains from the same sample are listed, as sequenced in a study of cytomegalovirus exposure and HLA in healthy donors. PCR involved 60 Vbeta and 13 Jbeta primers. Generated by immunoSEQ multiplex PCR, the TCRdb table keeps only in-frame clones and is missing some. The sample lists 170,000 or so clones; less than 90% were seen once. The specimen sequenced was PBMCs. These TCRs come from a man aged 45-60 years in good health and CMV-seronegative.

This clone was picked up one time. V and J are TRBV4-2 and TRBJ2-5; 7 bases are a match to TRBD1. There are 15 residues in the CDR3. Germline CDR1 reads LGHNA; CDR2 reads YNFKEQ. V shed 2 bases and J 5 bases; nucleotides not matched to a gene: 8. The CDR3, as DNA: TGTGCCAGCAGCCAACCCACAGGGGACGGTGAGACCCAGTACTTC. Protein: CASSQPTGDGETQYF.

J is TRBJ1-1 and V is TRBV30; 9 positions agree with TRBD1. V lost 3 bases and J lost 5; bases outside the gene matches: 7. CDR1 GTSNPN and CDR2 SVGIG come from the germline V gene (reference sequence). The CDR3 spans 14 residues. The CDR3 coding sequence is TGTGCCTGGAGGGACTACAGGGGGCTAACTGAAGCTTTCTTT. It codes for CAWRDYRGLTEAFF.

This clone has a single count. The rearrangement uses TRBV25-1 and TRBJ1-3; D remains ambiguous. CDR3 size: 17 residues. In germline, CDR1 is MGHDK, CDR2 SYGVNS. The V end lost 7 bases, the J end lost 1 base, and 20 bases lay between the germline ends. The CDR3 DNA is TGTGCCAGCATCCCCTCGGTGGGGAGCAGGTCTGGAAACACCATATATTTT. It yields the protein CASIPSVGSRSGNTIYF.

The CDR3 reads CASSVDGLADSTDTQYF. In nucleotides, the CDR3 is TGTGCCAGCAGCGTCGACGGACTAGCGGATAGCACAGATACGCAGTATTTT. V gene TRBV9 combines with J gene TRBJ2-3; TRBD2 matches 10 bases. The CDR3 covers 17 residues. CDR1 SGDLS and CDR2 YYNGEE come from the germline V gene. The junction had 6 bases not matched to a gene; V was cut back by 2 bases and J by 0 bases.

The chain couples TRBV19 to TRBJ2-7; TRBD2 aligns across 7 bases. The V gene's germline CDR1 is LNHDA and CDR2 SQIVND (reference sequence). The CDR3 has 14 residues. Trimming removed 4 bases from V and 2 bases from J; junction bases left unmatched: 5. The CDR3: CASSKRGVAYEQYF. The CDR3 DNA is TGTGCCAGTAGTAAACGGGGGGTGGCCTACGAGCAGTACTTC.

This chain links TRBV5-1 with TRBJ2-2, with D possibly being TRBD2 (6 bases). V shed 3 bases and J shed 3 bases, with 12 bases lying between them. CDR1 is SGHRS and CDR2 is YFSETQ in the germline V gene. The CDR3 totals 15 residues. In nucleotides, the CDR3 is TGCGCCAGCAGCTCAGACGGGACTTACACCGGGGAGCTGTTTTTT. It yields the protein CASSSDGTYTGELFF.

V gene TRBV29-1 combines with J gene TRBJ2-4; D uncertain. Deletions cut 4 bases from V and 0 bases from J, with 10 bases between. This CDR3 has 14 amino acids. The germline V gene encodes CDR1 SQVTM and CDR2 ANQGSEA. CDR3 sequence reads: CSVAADAAKNIQYF. In nucleotides, the CDR3 is TGCAGCGTTGCGGCGGATGCAGCCAAAAACATTCAGTACTTC.

The chain links TRBV5-1 to TRBJ2-1; TRBD2 might be the D (5 bases). This CDR3 spans 16 amino acids. Trimming cost V 0 bases and J 0 bases, with 10 bases left between them. The V gene's germline CDR1 is SGHRS and CDR2 YFSETQ. As DNA, the CDR3 is TGCGCCAGCAGCTTGGCGAGGGCCAGCTCCTACAATGAGCAGTTCTTC. This codes for CASSLARASSYNEQFF.

This chain uses TRBV19 with TRBJ1-4, with a possible D match to TRBD1 (6 bases). CDR1 is LNHDA, CDR2 SQIVND, per germline (reference sequence). Trimming stripped 9 bases from V and 3 bases from J, with 11 bases between. The CDR3 is made up of 13 amino acids. The chain's CDR3 is CASNRAPNEKLFF. The CDR3 coding sequence is TGTGCCAGCAACAGGGCTCCTAATGAAAAACTGTTTTTT.

The gene calls are TRBV4-3 and TRBJ2-4; D is unresolved. Germline V gene sequence: CDR1 LGHNA, CDR2 YSLEER. V dropped 1 base and J dropped 0 bases, with 4 bases sitting between them. The CDR3 is 14 amino acids. CDR3 region: CASSQGQAKNIQYF. CDR3 DNA sequence: TGCGCCAGCAGCCAAGGACAAGCCAAAAACATTCAGTACTTC.

This chain links TRBV7-2 with TRBJ1-1; 8 bases align to TRBD1. This CDR3 spans 14 amino acids. The germline gives CDR1 SGHTA, CDR2 FQGNSA. The V segment lost 6 bases and the J segment 8 bases; nucleotides outside the gene matches: 11. The CDR3 DNA is TGTGCCAGCAGATTATACGGACAGGGATGGGAAGCTTTCTTT. Its translation: CASRLYGQGWEAFF.

The chain is built from TRBV7-9 and TRBJ1-2; D is undetermined. Germline V CDR1 and CDR2: SEHNR, FQNEAQ (reference sequence). V was cut by 5 bases and J by 3 bases, with 10 bases left in between. This CDR3 has 13 residues. The CDR3 here is CASSPPTHYGYTF. CDR3 in DNA: TGTGCCAGCAGCCCCCCGACTCACTATGGCTACACCTTC.

This chain links TRBV9 with TRBJ1-2; weak D call: TRBD1 (5 bases). This CDR3 region has 14 residues. CDR1 is SGDLS, CDR2 YYNGEE, per germline. Trimming shortened V by 4 bases and J by 8 bases, and 18 bases separated the two germline ends. CDR3 loop: CASSPRGRVRGYTF. The CDR3, as DNA: TGTGCCAGCAGCCCCCGGGGGAGGGTACGGGGCTACACCTTC.

The rearrangement links TRBV7-2 to TRBJ1-2, with D possibly being TRBD1 (5 bases). Germline V gene sequence: CDR1 SGHTA, CDR2 FQGNSA. Trimming stripped 11 bases from V and 5 bases from J, with 21 bases between. This CDR3 spans 14 amino acids. The CDR3 DNA reads TGTGCCGTAAGGACGACAGAAGACTTATATGGCTACACCTTC. This sequence encodes CAVRTTEDLYGYTF.

This clone has a single count. The J gene is TRBJ2-5, the V gene TRBV18, with D tentatively TRBD1 (6 bases). This CDR3 is built from 14 residues. V shed 2 bases and J shed 1 base, with 8 bases lying between them. Germline loops: CDR1 KGHSH, CDR2 LQKENI. CDR3 protein: CASSPGTTQETQYF. CDR3 coding DNA: TGTGCCAGCTCACCAGGGACAACCCAAGAGACCCAGTACTTC.

The gene calls are TRBV18 and TRBJ1-2; weak D call: TRBD1 (6 bases). CDR1 and CDR2 from the germline V gene are KGHSH and LQKENI. CDR3 length: 14 residues. Between the trimmed V and J ends, which lost 3 bases and 8 bases, there was a span of 16 bases. In DNA, the CDR3 is TGTGCCAGCTCACCGGGGGGGGACATTTACGGCTACACCTTC. Its protein product is CASSPGGDIYGYTF.

The chain combines TRBV7-3 with TRBJ2-5; a weak D match, TRBD2 (7 bases). V lost 4 bases and J lost 1, with 13 bases in between. Germline V CDR1 and CDR2: SGHTA, FQGTGA. This CDR3 region has 15 residues. CDR3 in DNA: TGTGCCAGCAGCTCGACGGGGGGCACCCAAGAGACCCAGTACTTC. Its protein is CASSSTGGTQETQYF.

V is TRBV18 and J is TRBJ1-2, with a weak D call TRBD1 (5 bases). The CDR3 loop spans 13 amino acids. With 8 bases removed from V and 8 bases from J, the gap between germline ends came to 18 bases. Germline CDR1 is KGHSH and CDR2 is LQKENI. The CDR3 DNA reads TGTGCCAGCGGACGCGGGGCAAGAGTCGGCTACACCTTC. This encodes CASGRGARVGYTF.

In its sample, this clone was seen a few times. Sequence at one end of the junction differs from germline and may be a read error. The CDR3 nucleotides read TGTATGGGACAGGGCGGAAACATTCAGTACTTC. Protein: CMGQGGNIQYF. The chain joins TRBV29-1 to TRBJ2-4; 9 bases are a match to TRBD1. Germline V gene lookup returns CDR1 SQVTM and CDR2 ANQGSEA. There are 11 residues in the CDR3.

The chain links TRBV9 to TRBJ2-1; 11 bases line up with TRBD2. CDR1 is SGDLS and CDR2 is YYNGEE in the germline V gene. Trimming cost V 0 bases and J 3 bases; bases outside gene matches: 5. The length of the CDR3 is 17 residues. CDR3 DNA: TGTGCCAGCAGCGTAGAACCTAGCGGGGGGATCTACAATGAGCAGTTCTTC. Encoded protein: CASSVEPSGGIYNEQFF.

The J gene is TRBJ2-4, the V gene TRBV4-2, with a weak D call TRBD1 (6 bases). CDR1 LGHNA and CDR2 YNFKEQ come from the germline V gene. The length of the CDR3 is 11 residues. The V end was cut by 6 bases, the J end by 11 bases, with 11 bases between. CDR3 sequence reads: CASSQQGFQYF. Written as DNA, the CDR3 is TGTGCCAGCAGTCAACAGGGTTTTCAGTACTTC.

The count of this clone is one. The chain employs TRBV28 and TRBJ2-5; TRBD1 might be the D (5 bases). CDR1 and CDR2 (germline): MDHEN, SYDVKM. This CDR3 region has 13 residues. The ends were cut back, 6 bases at V and 0 bases at J, with 8 bases in the middle. This CDR3 is CASSRQNQETQYF. The CDR3, as DNA: TGTGCCAGCAGCCGACAGAACCAAGAGACCCAGTACTTC.

The J gene is TRBJ1-1, the V gene TRBV7-2; unclear D gene. With 3 bases removed from V and 1 base from J, the gap between germline ends came to 9 bases. CDR1 and CDR2 (germline): SGHTA, FQGNSA. This CDR3 contains 14 residues. The CDR3 nucleotides read TGTGCCAGCAGCTTCGAGACACCGAACACTGAAGCTTTCTTT. Residues: CASSFETPNTEAFF. The whole variable domain, remainder taken from reference TRBV7-2 and TRBJ1-1, is GAGVSQSPSNKVTEKGKDVELRCDPISGHTALYWYRQSLGQGLEFLIYFQGNSAPDKSGLPSDRFSAERTGGSVSTLTIQRTQQEDSAVYLCASSFETPNTEAFFGQGTRLTVV.

The V and J genes are TRBV5-1 and TRBJ2-3; 9 bases are a match to TRBD2. The CDR3 is 16 residues long. Germline V lookup: CDR1 SGHRS, CDR2 YFSETQ. The V segment lost 4 bases and the J segment 5 bases; nucleotides outside the gene matches: 11. CDR3 sequence reads: CASSLAGLVGGDTQYF. CDR3 bases: TGCGCCAGCAGCCTAGCGGGACTAGTCGGGGGAGATACGCAGTATTTT. Filled out from reference TRBV5-1 and TRBJ2-3, the complete variable domain reads KAGVTQTPRYLIKTRGQQVTLSCSPISGHRSVSWYQQTPGQGLQFLFEYFSETQRNKGNFPGRFSGRQFSNSRSEMNVSTLELGDSALYLCASSLAGLVGGDTQYFGPGTRLTVL.

The V and J genes are TRBV28 and TRBJ1-5, with 11 bases lining up with TRBD1. Per germline, CDR1 MDHEN and CDR2 SYDVKM. V shed 6 bases, J shed 5 bases, and the junction held 6 bases outside the gene matches. The CDR3 runs 15 residues. CDR3 amino acids: CASRGTGGKDQPQHF. CDR3 nucleotide sequence: TGTGCCAGCAGGGGGACAGGGGGTAAGGATCAGCCCCAGCATTTT.

The rearrangement joins TRBV28 to TRBJ1-2; D is possibly TRBD1 (6 bases). Germline V CDR1 and CDR2: MDHEN, SYDVKM. The CDR3 has 14 amino acids. V lost 2 bases to trimming and J lost 8 bases, with 15 bases between them. CDR3 protein: CASSLRFQGRGYTF. The CDR3 coding sequence is TGTGCCAGCAGTTTACGGTTCCAGGGGAGAGGCTACACCTTC.

The V gene is TRBV7-2, the J gene TRBJ2-5, with TRBD1 identical over 7 bases. The CDR3 has 14 amino acids. Unmatched junction bases numbered 5, after V lost 5 bases and J lost 2 bases. Germline V gene sequence: CDR1 SGHTA, CDR2 FQGNSA. The CDR3 bases are TGTGCCAGCAGCCAAGGGACAGTACAAGAGACCCAGTACTTC. This encodes CASSQGTVQETQYF.

J is TRBJ1-3 and V is TRBV4-3, with D maybe TRBD1 (5 bases). The germline V and J ends were trimmed by 1 base and 4 bases, with 11 bases remaining between them. CDR1 LGHNA and CDR2 YSLEER come from the germline V gene. The CDR3 is made up of 15 amino acids. The CDR3, as DNA: TGCGCCAGCAGCCAAGCAGGGATGGACGGAAACACCATATATTTT. Translation: CASSQAGMDGNTIYF.